The clone carrying this TCR beta chain was counted a single time. Its antigen remains unidentified. The CDR3 length is 15 residues. V gave up 6 bases and J gave up 1 base; unmatched junction bases: 7. Germline CDR1 and CDR2: LNHDA and SQIVND (reference sequence). The source of the sample is a study of lymphopenia after photon versus proton radiotherapy. Study-wide results and limits: Relative stability marked proton patients; photon patients lost diversity and naive cells. Larger post-nadir TCR diversity loss correlated inversely with survival in deceased patients. After lymphocyte nadir, photon-treated repertoires showed oligoclonal expansion, especially CD8+ Temra.

Data came from immunoSEQ multiplex PCR; TCRdb stores just in-frame clones and leaves some out. The sample records 37,000 or so clones, roughly 84% being singletons. This TCR was sampled from a woman between 65 and 79 years old with pancreatic cancer. Some clones in this sample may be carry-over from other donors' samples. The chain joins TRBV19 to TRBJ2-3; 7 positions match TRBD2. The specimen comprised peripheral blood, sampled from a patient treated with proton-based radiotherapy. CDR3 bases: TGTGCCAGTAGCAGCACCCTAGCGGGCACAGATACGCAGTATTTT. Translating it yields CASSSTLAGTDTQYF.